Listed below are T cell receptor beta chains from one sample, sequenced in a study of brain T cells in children with intractable seizures. Sequencing used immunoSEQ multiplex PCR; TCRdb keeps in-frame clones, though not all of them. The profile covers under 150,000 clones, with roughly 92% appearing a single time and about 3.8% taken by the ten largest. The sequenced sample was peripheral blood, obtained at surgery. All receptors derive from a boy in the first two years of life with hemimegalencephaly and intractable seizures. CDR3s include the opening cysteine and the closing phenylalanine or tryptophan. Each record gives: clone size, V gene, D gene, J gene, CDR3 DNA, CDR3 protein. The D gene is left open where the match is weak. Rows give clone size only sometimes, using once, few, many, or a class for an expanded clone.

once,TRBV18,.,TRBJ2-7,TGTGCCAGCTCACAAGGGACACCCAAGGACATCTACGAGCAGTACTTC,CASSQGTPKDIYEQYF
.,TRBV7-2,.,TRBJ1-5,TGTGCCAGCAGCTTAGCTGTAGGTAGCAATCAGCCCCAGCATTTT,CASSLAVGSNQPQHF
.,TRBV19,.,TRBJ1-5,TGTGCCAGTAGTATTCAGGCGGAAGAGTTAAATCAGCCCCAGCATTTT,CASSIQAEELNQPQHF
once,TRBV4-2,TRBD2,TRBJ2-1,TGTGCCAGCAGCCGAGCGGGAGAGGGCAATGAGCAGTTCTTC,CASSRAGEGNEQFF
.,TRBV11-3,.,TRBJ2-5,TGTGCCAGCAGCCGCCATATTGAGGGACCGCAAGAGACCCAGTACTTC,CASSRHIEGPQETQYF
once,TRBV29-1,.,TRBJ2-7,TGCAGCGTTATCAGGGGTGGCAACGAGCAGTACTTC,CSVIRGGNEQYF
few,TRBV11-2,.,TRBJ2-7,TGTGCCAGCAGCTTCGGACAGCTAGAGCAGTACTTC,CASSFGQLEQYF
.,TRBV24-1,.,TRBJ2-3,TGTGCCACCAAGGGCTGGGGCACAGATACGCAGTATTTT,CATKGWGTDTQYF
.,TRBV11-3,TRBD1,TRBJ1-1,TGTGCCAGCAGTAAAACAGGGGTCACTGAAGCTTTCTTT,CASSKTGVTEAFF
.,TRBV28,.,TRBJ1-4,TGTGCCAGCAGTTTAATAGGGCAGCCTATCCTCGAAAAACTGTTTTTT,CASSLIGQPILEKLFF
.,TRBV15,.,TRBJ1-4,TGTGCCACCAGCAGAGGGGGCGATGAAAAACTGTTTTTT,CATSRGGDEKLFF
.,TRBV30,.,TRBJ2-1,TGTGCCTGGAAGTTGCTCCATGAGCAGTTCTTC,CAWKLLHEQFF
.,TRBV9,.,TRBJ2-3,TGTGCCAGCAGCGTAGTTCCTAGCGCCGGCGCGAATACGCAGTATTTT,CASSVVPSAGANTQYF
.,TRBV5-1,.,TRBJ1-2,TGCGCCAGCAGCTTGGATCCAGACCAGCCCTATGGCTACACCTTC,CASSLDPDQPYGYTF